This TCR beta chain was obtained from a study of cytomegalovirus exposure and HLA in healthy donors. Across the whole study: A subsequent analysis reported that the roughly 120 validation repertoires were produced on the same platform that had also been used for the roughly 670 first-cohort repertoires.

On this clone: Its antigen is as yet unknown.

The data were produced by immunoSEQ multiplex PCR, yet TCRdb's version contains in-frame clones alone and is incomplete. The sample has more than 55,000 clones; around 90% are singletons. Points from the study as a whole: The classifier reportedly diagnosed cytomegalovirus status with high specificity and sensitivity. Altogether, 164 TCR beta chains were recorded as cytomegalovirus-associated.

CDR1 and CDR2 (germline): SGHRS, YFSETQ. CDR3 length: 14 residues. V was pared by 2 bases and J by 1 base, with 9 bases between. The receptor comes from a young woman in good health and CMV-seronegative. Sequenced input: PBMCs. The V call is TRBV5-1, the J call TRBJ1-1, with D possibly TRBD1 on 6 matching bases. This chain's CDR3 is CASSFGGRNTEAFF. The CDR3, as DNA: TGCGCCAGCAGCTTCGGGGGGCGGAACACTGAAGCTTTCTTT.